This is a list of T cell receptor beta chains from one sample in a study of blood T cell repertoires in COVID-19. TCRdb's copy holds only in-frame clones and misses some; the assay was immunoSEQ multiplex PCR. The data contain approximately 250,000 clones, roughly 83% of them seen just once; the ten biggest clones take up 7.4%. Sequencing was performed on peripheral blood. The receptors come from a woman aged 45-60 years with acute or convalescent COVID-19. CDR3s include the opening cysteine and the closing phenylalanine or tryptophan. The D gene is left open where the match is weak. Clone size is not always given. Where it is, it says once, few, many or a class for expanded clones.

TRBV19	TRBJ1-2	NA	TRBD1	CASSFAGTGGGYGYTF	TGTGCCAGTAGTTTCGCCGGGACAGGGGGCGGGTATGGCTACACCTTC
TRBV5-1	TRBJ2-5	NA	TRBD1	CASSRDSQETQYF	TGCGCCAGCAGCCGGGACAGCCAAGAGACCCAGTACTTC
TRBV11-2	TRBJ2-1	NA	NA	CASSLSQGMNNEQFF	TGTGCCAGCAGCTTAAGTCAGGGGATGAACAATGAGCAGTTCTTC
TRBV18	TRBJ1-5	NA	NA	CASSAGTISNQPQHF	TGTGCCAGCTCGGCCGGGACAATTAGCAATCAGCCCCAGCATTTT
TRBV4-2	TRBJ1-4	few	TRBD1	CASNTGGLREKLFF	TGTGCCAGCAACACAGGGGGCTTACGTGAAAAACTGTTTTTT
TRBV6-6	TRBJ1-5	NA	NA	CASSSYTGTNQPQHF	TGTGCCAGCAGCTCATATACAGGGACGAATCAGCCCCAGCATTTT
TRBV30	TRBJ1-6	few	NA	CAWSAAGVSPLHF	TGTGCCTGGAGTGCGGCGGGAGTCTCACCCCTCCACTTT
TRBV28	TRBJ2-3	NA	NA	CASSFGAFGQYF	TGTGCCAGCAGTTTCGGTGCTTTTGGGCAGTATTTT
TRBV6-5	TRBJ2-1	NA	TRBD1	CASSPRTGSGTEQFF	TGTGCCAGCAGTCCCCGGACAGGCTCGGGCACTGAGCAGTTCTTC
TRBV20-1	TRBJ1-1	NA	NA	CSADSPTRAFF	TGCAGTGCCGACTCGCCAACCCGAGCTTTCTTT
TRBV10-2	TRBJ1-5	NA	TRBD1	CASSAGQGEQPQHF	TGCGCCAGCAGTGCGGGACAGGGTGAACAGCCCCAGCATTTT
TRBV25-1	TRBJ2-3	NA	TRBD2	CAASLADATDTQYF	TGTGCCGCGAGCCTAGCGGATGCCACAGATACGCAGTATTTT
TRBV28	TRBJ2-5	NA	TRBD1	CASSARDRASLRTQYF	TGTGCCAGCAGTGCCCGGGACAGGGCGTCTTTGCGGACCCAGTACTTC
TRBV24-1	TRBJ2-7	NA	NA	CATSDPNDRYYEQYF	TGTGCCACCAGTGATCCCAACGACAGATACTACGAGCAGTACTTC
TRBV5-5	TRBJ2-7	NA	NA	CASSLSPEAGRSYEQYF	TGTGCCAGCAGCTTATCCCCCGAGGCGGGAAGATCCTACGAGCAGTACTTC
TRBV4-1	TRBJ1-1	NA	NA	CASSQDRTYRNTEAFF	TGCGCCAGCAGCCAAGACAGGACTTATAGGAACACTGAAGCTTTCTTT
TRBV7-2	TRBJ2-7	few	TRBD2	CASSSQRGAGEQYF	TGTGCCAGCAGCTCCCAGCGGGGGGCGGGGGAGCAGTACTTC
TRBV2	TRBJ2-1	once	TRBD2	CASSVAGSGVYNEQFF	TGTGCCAGCAGTGTAGCGGGAAGCGGGGTTTACAATGAGCAGTTCTTC
TRBV18	TRBJ1-4	NA	NA	CASSPGINEKLFF	TGTGCCAGCTCACCCGGGATTAATGAAAAACTGTTTTTT
TRBV5-1	TRBJ2-1	NA	TRBD2	CASSLTSGGNNEQFF	TGCGCCAGCAGCTTAACTAGCGGGGGAAACAATGAGCAGTTCTTC
TRBV5-4	TRBJ1-5	NA	NA	CASSQDPNQPQHF	TGTGCCAGCAGCCAGGATCCGAATCAGCCCCAGCATTTT
TRBV7-9	TRBJ1-2	NA	NA	CASSLIGPRRADSSGYTF	TGTGCCAGCAGCTTAATTGGGCCCCGGAGGGCCGACAGTTCTGGCTACACCTTC
TRBV2	TRBJ2-2	NA	NA	CASSLSYTGELFF	TGTGCCAGCAGTTTGAGTTATACCGGGGAGCTGTTTTTT
TRBV19	TRBJ1-4	NA	NA	CASSIEPYRGGGKLFF	TGTGCCAGTAGTATAGAACCGTATCGGGGGGGAGGAAAACTGTTTTTT
TRBV19	TRBJ2-4	NA	TRBD1	CATRDAGGVEGIQYF	TGTGCCACCCGCGATGCAGGGGGCGTAGAGGGCATTCAGTACTTC
TRBV7-2	TRBJ1-4	NA	NA	CASRGLGEKLFF	TGTGCCTCCCGAGGGTTAGGGGAAAAACTGTTTTTT
TRBV10-3	TRBJ2-3	NA	NA	CAIRPRDTSSTDTQYF	TGTGCCATCAGACCCCGGGACACCTCTAGCACAGATACGCAGTATTTT
TRBV3-1/TRBV3-2	TRBJ1-2	NA	NA	CASSHERGSYTF	TGTGCCAGCAGCCACGAAAGGGGAAGCTACACCTTC
TRBV4-3	TRBJ1-2	many	NA	CASSLDAGGVYGYTF	TGCGCCAGCAGCCTAGATGCGGGGGGGGTTTACGGCTACACCTTC
TRBV20-1	TRBJ1-5	NA	TRBD1	CSASLGQGVQPQHF	TGCAGTGCTAGTCTCGGACAGGGGGTTCAGCCCCAGCATTTT
TRBV15	TRBJ1-2	once	TRBD1	CATSRLDRETDGYTF	TGTGCCACCAGCAGGTTAGACAGGGAAACAGATGGCTACACCTTC
TRBV5-6	TRBJ2-2	NA	TRBD1	CASSGRDRAIGGELFF	TGTGCCAGCAGCGGCCGGGACAGGGCGATTGGCGGGGAGCTGTTTTTT
TRBV5-1	TRBJ2-1	NA	TRBD1	CASRTGDSDEQFF	TGCGCCAGCAGGACAGGGGATTCGGATGAGCAGTTCTTC
TRBV9	TRBJ2-3	NA	TRBD1	CASSRKSVTGGTDTQYF	TGTGCCAGCAGCCGCAAGTCCGTGACAGGGGGCACAGATACGCAGTATTTT
TRBV30	TRBJ2-1	NA	TRBD2	CAWGPSGGYEQFF	TGTGCCTGGGGCCCTAGCGGGGGATACGAGCAGTTCTTC
TRBV9	TRBJ2-2	NA	NA	CASSDEGELFF	TGTGCCAGCAGCGATGAGGGGGAGCTGTTTTTT
TRBV5-4	TRBJ1-2	NA	TRBD1	CASNGQGTGYTF	TGTGCCAGCAACGGACAGGGGACTGGCTACACCTTC
TRBV5-8	TRBJ1-5	few	NA	CASSFVGDQPQHF	TGTGCCAGCAGCTTTGTCGGAGATCAGCCCCAGCATTTT
TRBV5-1	TRBJ2-1	NA	NA	CASSPEAASSYNEQFF	TGCGCCAGCAGCCCGGAGGCCGCAAGCTCCTACAATGAGCAGTTCTTC
TRBV7-2	TRBJ2-3	NA	NA	CASSVVLQRDTQYF	TGTGCCAGCAGCGTGGTTTTGCAGCGAGATACGCAGTATTTT
TRBV9	TRBJ1-6	NA	NA	CASSVGGRDSPLHF	TGTGCCAGCAGCGTGGGCGGGCGAGATTCACCCCTCCACTTT
TRBV27	TRBJ2-3	NA	TRBD2	CASSPQLAGASDTQYF	TGTGCCAGCAGTCCTCAACTAGCGGGAGCTTCAGATACGCAGTATTTT
TRBV25-1	TRBJ1-2	NA	TRBD1	CASSEPGTGGIHYGYTF	TGTGCCAGCAGTGAACCCGGGACAGGGGGCATCCACTATGGCTACACCTTC
TRBV5-1	TRBJ1-2	NA	TRBD1	CASSETGGSYGYTF	TGCGCCAGCTCGGAAACAGGGGGCAGCTATGGCTACACCTTC
TRBV9	TRBJ2-5	NA	NA	CASSSGGAPETQYF	TGTGCCAGCAGCTCTGGGGGGGCCCCAGAGACCCAGTACTTC
TRBV28	TRBJ2-3	NA	TRBD1	CASRDRGETDTQYF	TGTGCCAGCAGGGACAGGGGGGAAACAGATACGCAGTATTTT
TRBV19	TRBJ1-5	NA	NA	CASSIPGTLGFNQPQHF	TGTGCCAGTAGTATCCCGGGAACGTTGGGGTTCAATCAGCCCCAGCATTTT